This TCR beta chain appears in the sequencing data of a study of blood T cell repertoires in COVID-19 (dated by TCRdb to the early 2020s). General notes on the study: Samples covering the acute and convalescent phases of COVID-19 were provided by collaborators in the United States, Italy and Spain. The samples were drawn from the first 160 participants of the ongoing ImmuneRACE study and from 950 to 1,500 subjects provided by 6 global collaborators. The material from the prospective study consisted of cDNA or gDNA derived from T cells, B-cell-depleted T cells, or PBMCs. The repertoires were made available in a free public database intended to serve as a resource for research on the immune response to SARS-CoV-2. The dataset comprised deeply sampled blood TCRbeta repertoires from subjects exposed to, actively infected with, or recovered from COVID-19. Sample metadata almost always included a de-identified subject ID, COVID-19 status, age in years and sex. HLA class I and class II types, where available, came from metadata supplied by the sample provider rather than from assay-based typing. Study-wide findings and limitations: Clinical and demographic metadata were provided uncurated, with the amount varying by source and participant.

TCRbeta CDR3 regions were amplified from genomic DNA using the immunoSEQ Assay, a bias-controlled multiplex PCR. The source study handled its data this way. The number of nucleated cells in each sample was estimated from the amplification of reference gene primers within the assay. To quantify the absolute abundance of each unique TCRbeta CDR3 rearrangement, sequence reads were collapsed and filtered. For each sample, productive Simpson clonality was calculated as the square root of Simpson's diversity index over productive rearrangements. Imported from immuneACCESS, the table was reduced by TCRdb to in-frame sequences with V and J called. These copies leave out some clones; in studies compared against another copy, an unresolved V gene accounts for under half, and the cause of the remainder is not known. That table supplies the V and J calls and clone size; D and trimming were determined from the DNA. Within this sample are around 20,000 clones, with roughly 85% of them counted one time only. Approximately 8.1% of the sample goes to the ten largest clones.

As to this clone: Its antigen specificity is not known. No much larger clone exists at a distance of one base, and base qualities are not known.

Whole blood was collected in K2EDTA tubes by collaborating institutions according to the institutions' own protocols. Collaborator samples were shipped for TCRbeta analysis as frozen whole blood, isolated PBMCs, or DNA extracted from either sample type. This TCR was sampled from a human donor with active COVID-19. The donor label of this sample is uncertain. The specimen sequenced was peripheral blood.

The CDR3 loop reads CASSKASLGQGADTQYF. The DNA sequence reads TGTGCCAGCAGCAAAGCTTCTTTGGGACAGGGGGCAGATACGCAGTATTTT. This chain joins TRBV21-1 to TRBJ2-3; TRBD1 is taken as the D call from the table, unchecked against the DNA. TRBV21-1 counts as a pseudogene. The CDR3 has 17 amino acids, counting the end cysteine and phenylalanine. This entry keeps only the CDR3 DNA: 51 bases, framed from base 1.